This is a list of T cell receptor beta chains from one sample in a study of T cells after yellow fever vaccination. From the 5' RACE reads, TCRdb called clonotypes with MiXCR, one entry per CDR3 protein. The top ten clones hold 17% of a sample with 300,000 to 450,000 distinct CDR3 sequences, about 8.3% of them seen once. Material: PBMCs, obtained roughly 46 days after the first yellow fever vaccination. These receptors originate from a young man who received the YFV17D yellow fever vaccine. CDR3s include the opening cysteine and the closing phenylalanine or tryptophan. Fields, in order: J gene, D gene, V gene, CDR3 length, clone size, CDR3 DNA, CDR3 protein. A D gene is named only where the DNA matches it firmly. Rows give clone size only sometimes, using once, few, many, or a class for an expanded clone.

TRBJ2-5 NA TRBV29-1 12 few TGCAGCGTTGATTGGTCATGGGAGACCCAGTACTTC CSVDWSWETQYF
TRBJ1-5 TRBD1 TRBV27 18 many TGTGCCAGCAGTCTCGGGTCAGGGGGCTGGGGGAGCAATCAGCCCCAGCATTTT CASSLGSGGWGSNQPQHF
TRBJ2-4 TRBD2 TRBV12-3/TRBV12-4 14 many TGTGCCAGCAGTTTACGGGGGGTTAAAAACATTCAGTACTTC CASSLRGVKNIQYF
TRBJ2-1 NA TRBV6-1 17 few TGTGCCAGCAGCCCGGGTGGTAGCGGCCGAAAGGTGGATGAGCAGTTCTTC CASSPGGSGRKVDEQFF
TRBJ2-6 NA TRBV27 14 NA TGTGCCAGCAGTTCGACTCTGGGGGCCAACGTCCTGACTTTC CASSSTLGANVLTF
TRBJ2-1 NA TRBV9 16 NA TGTGCCAGCAGCCCTACAAAGGGGGGCTTTTACAATGAGCAGTTCTTC CASSPTKGGFYNEQFF
TRBJ2-1 TRBD2 TRBV15 17 NA TGTGCCACCAGCAGAGATCTAGCGGCTAGTACCTACAATGAGCAGTTCTTC CATSRDLAASTYNEQFF
TRBJ2-7 NA TRBV5-1 14 NA TGCGCCAGCAGCTCAAACAGGGATACCTACGAGCAGTACTTC CASSSNRDTYEQYF
TRBJ2-5 TRBD1 TRBV29-1 12 few TGCAGCATAGGGACAGCCCAAGAGACCCAGTACTTC CSIGTAQETQYF
TRBJ2-7 NA TRBV4-1 13 few TGCGCCAGCAGCCAAGAAGGTCTCTACGAGCAGTACTTC CASSQEGLYEQYF
TRBJ1-3 NA TRBV20-1 16 NA TGCAGTGCATACCCGGACAACTTGCTCTCTGGAAACACCATATATTTT CSAYPDNLLSGNTIYF
TRBJ2-4 NA TRBV27 14 few TGTGCCGTTAGGGAGTGGGGGGAAGGAAACATTCAGTACTTC CAVREWGEGNIQYF
TRBJ2-2 NA TRBV21-1 16 few TGTGCCAGCATAACTAGCGGGGGGGTGTACACCGGGGAGCTGTTTTTT CASITSGGVYTGELFF
TRBJ2-3 TRBD2 TRBV24-1 17 NA TGTGCCACCAGTGATGGAACTAGCGGGGGGGCCCCAGATACGCAGTATTTT CATSDGTSGGAPDTQYF
TRBJ2-1 NA TRBV6-5 13 NA TGTGCCAGCAGTTACGAACTACGCAATGAGCAGTTCTTC CASSYELRNEQFF
TRBJ2-6 NA TRBV5-5 14 NA TGTGCCAGCAGCTTGGGTCTCGGGGCCAACGTCCTGACTTTC CASSLGLGANVLTF
TRBJ1-1 NA TRBV7-3 16 few TGTGCCAGCAGCTTAACTCCCGCAGCACCGAGCACTGAAGCTTTCTTT CASSLTPAAPSTEAFF
TRBJ1-4 NA TRBV19 15 NA TGTGCCAGTAGTATTCAAGCCTTTCAATTGGAAAAACTGTTTTTT CASSIQAFQLEKLFF
TRBJ1-5 NA TRBV7-3 13 NA TGTGCCAGCAGCTTAACCAAGGATCAGCCCCAGCATTTT CASSLTKDQPQHF
TRBJ1-1 NA TRBV12-3/TRBV12-4 15 NA TGTGCCAGCAGTTTAAGGGAGGGGTTGGGCACTGAAGCTTTCTTT CASSLREGLGTEAFF
TRBJ2-1 TRBD2 TRBV11-2 19 few TGTGCCAGCAAAGGGACTAGCGGGGGGGTGCTGAGCTCCTACAATGAGCAGTTCTTC CASKGTSGGVLSSYNEQFF
TRBJ1-5 NA TRBV4-1 15 few TGCGCCAGCAGCCATCTCGCGGACAGTTATCAGCCCCAGCATTTT CASSHLADSYQPQHF
TRBJ1-5 NA TRBV3-1 15 few TGTGCCAGCAGCCAAGGAGAACAGGACGATCAGCCCCAGCATTTT CASSQGEQDDQPQHF
TRBJ1-1 NA TRBV5-1 14 many TGCGCCAGCAGCTTGTTCGACCCGAACACTGAAGCTTTCTTT CASSLFDPNTEAFF
TRBJ2-1 TRBD1 TRBV5-1 15 few TGCGCCAGCAGCTTCGGACAGGCGATGGACAATGAGCAGTTCTTC CASSFGQAMDNEQFF
TRBJ1-2 NA TRBV7-9 14 NA TGTGCCAGCAGACACCCCGGGGGGGAGTTAAGCTACACCTTC CASRHPGGELSYTF
TRBJ2-1 NA TRBV7-9 17 NA TGTGCCAGCAGCTTAGACGTACTCCAGGGGTTGGGCAATGAGCAGTTCTTC CASSLDVLQGLGNEQFF
TRBJ1-1 NA TRBV19 13 many TGTGCCAGTAGTATCGGAGGGAACACTGAAGCTTTCTTT CASSIGGNTEAFF
TRBJ2-5 NA TRBV6-5 14 few TGTGCCAGCAGTCCCGACAGCTGGGGGGAGACCCAGTACTTC CASSPDSWGETQYF
TRBJ2-5 TRBD2 TRBV12-3/TRBV12-4 12 few TGTGCCAGCAGTTTAGCGCTAGCGGGTTTGGACTTC CASSLALAGLDF
TRBJ1-4 TRBD1 TRBV7-9 15 few TGTGCCAGCAGCTCTCCCGGGACAGGCCATGAAAAACTGTTTTTT CASSSPGTGHEKLFF
TRBJ2-1 NA TRBV7-9 13 many TGTGCCAGCAGTCCGGAGGGGTACAATGAGCAGTTCTTC CASSPEGYNEQFF
TRBJ1-6 TRBD1 TRBV9 17 few TGTGCCAGCAGCCCCTTCGACAGGGTCCCAAATAATTCACCCCTCCACTTT CASSPFDRVPNNSPLHF
TRBJ2-7 NA TRBV6-2/TRBV6-3 16 many TGTGCCAGCAGCCGAAGGGGACCGCGAATTACTTACGAGCAGTACTTC CASSRRGPRITYEQYF
TRBJ2-1 TRBD2 TRBV5-5 15 few TGTGCCAGCAGCTTGTGGACTAGCGGGGGCGTTGAGCAGTTCTTC CASSLWTSGGVEQFF
TRBJ1-6 NA TRBV4-1 17 NA TGCGCCAGCAGCCGAGGGGTTCTGTACAGGGCAGATTCACCCCTCCACTTT CASSRGVLYRADSPLHF
TRBJ2-3 TRBD2 TRBV5-1 15 NA TGCGCCAGCAGCTTGGCTAGCGGGGGGCCAGATACGCAGTATTTT CASSLASGGPDTQYF
TRBJ2-5 TRBD1 TRBV10-3 15 NA TGTGCCATCAGGTCCGGGACAGGGTCCCAAGAGACCCAGTACTTC CAIRSGTGSQETQYF
TRBJ2-2 TRBD2 TRBV9 15 NA TGTGCCAGCAGCCACGGGGGGGTGGGGACCGGGGAGCTGTTTTTT CASSHGGVGTGELFF
TRBJ2-3 NA TRBV27 15 few TGTGCCAGCGGGAATGGGGGCAGGTCCACAGATACGCAGTATTTT CASGNGGRSTDTQYF
TRBJ1-4 NA TRBV4-1 16 few TGCGCCAGCAGCCGGGCCTCCAGGGCAACTAATGAAAAACTGTTTTTT CASSRASRATNEKLFF
TRBJ2-3 TRBD1 TRBV12-3/TRBV12-4 14 few TGTGCCAGCAGTACAAACAGGGGACGGGATACGCAGTATTTT CASSTNRGRDTQYF
TRBJ2-5 NA TRBV7-2 14 few TGTGCCAGCTTGCCCCCGGGGGCACAAGAGACCCAGTACTTC CASLPPGAQETQYF
TRBJ1-5 NA TRBV7-2 14 few TGTGCCAGCAGTTCCCAGGGGCAGGGTCAGCCCCAGCATTTT CASSSQGQGQPQHF
TRBJ2-4 NA TRBV20-1 14 NA TGCAGTGCTGGCAGAACTATTCCCAAAAACATTCAGTACTTC CSAGRTIPKNIQYF
TRBJ2-1 TRBD2 TRBV12-3/TRBV12-4 13 few TGTGCCAGCAGCCCGACTAGCGGCAATGAGCAGTTCTTC CASSPTSGNEQFF
TRBJ1-6 NA TRBV4-3 15 NA TGCGCCAGCAGCCAAGAGTGGACAGATAATTCACCCCTCCACTTT CASSQEWTDNSPLHF
TRBJ1-4 NA TRBV7-2 15 many TGTGCCAGCAGCCGAGGACAGACTAAACATGAAAAACTGTTTTTT CASSRGQTKHEKLFF
TRBJ1-2 NA TRBV7-2 15 few TGTGCCAGCAGCTTAAAGGCGAACCCCTCGGAGGGCTACACCTTC CASSLKANPSEGYTF
TRBJ1-5 TRBD1 TRBV12-3/TRBV12-4 20 few TGTGCCAGCACTTCTTCATACAGGGGCCTATGGCCGAATAGCAATCAGCCCCAGCATTTT CASTSSYRGLWPNSNQPQHF
TRBJ2-1 NA TRBV29-1 14 few TGCAGCGTTGAAGAGCAAAGCTCCTACAATGAGCAGTTCTTC CSVEEQSSYNEQFF